The 30 T cell receptor beta chains in this list originate from one sample, sequenced in a study of OX40 agonist ivuxolimab in advanced cancers. Produced via immunoSEQ multiplex PCR; TCRdb's table is partial and in-frame only. The sample carries about 82,000 clones, around 83% recorded once. This material consisted of CD4+ or CD8+ T cells sorted from blood, taken in a trial of the OX40 agonist ivuxolimab. These TCRs come from an adult with an advanced solid tumor such as melanoma, head and neck, liver or kidney cancer.

CDR3 bases: TGTGCCAGCAGCTTAGGACAGGGGAGGATAGATACGCAGTATTTT. Protein: CASSLGQGRIDTQYF. This chain joins TRBV7-8 and TRBJ2-3; 8 nucleotides match TRBD1. Germline V gene lookup returns CDR1 SGHVS and CDR2 FQNEAQ. With V trimmed by 1 base and J by 5 bases, 5 bases remained unmatched. CDR3 length equals 15 residues.

The DNA of the CDR3 is TGTGCCAGCAGCTTAAGACTAGCGGGGGGCCCCCCCCAAGAGACCCAGTACTTC. Its translation is CASSLRLAGGPPQETQYF. The genes are TRBV5-4 and TRBJ2-5; 13 positions agree with TRBD2. CDR3 length: 18 residues. Germline CDR1 reads SGHNT; CDR2 reads YYREEE (reference sequence). V dropped 2 bases and J dropped 1; count of bases not matched to a gene: 8.

V is TRBV6-5 and J is TRBJ1-4; 9 bases map to TRBD1. Germline trimming cut 5 bases from V and 8 bases from J; bases unmatched to any gene: 9. From germline, CDR1 is MNHEY and CDR2 SVGAGI. The CDR3 is made up of 15 amino acids. Here the CDR3 reads CASSHLKGTGEKLFF. The CDR3 coding sequence is TGTGCCAGCAGTCATCTTAAAGGGACAGGGGAAAAACTGTTTTTT.

The chain joins TRBV28 to TRBJ1-3; a possible D gene is TRBD1 (5 bases). The CDR3 has 16 residues. Trimming took 8 bases from V and 1 from J, leaving 18 bases between them. The germline V gene encodes CDR1 MDHEN and CDR2 SYDVKM. The CDR3 nucleotides are TGTGCCAGCGGTGATAACAGGATCCTATCTGGAAACACCATATATTTT. Its translation: CASGDNRILSGNTIYF.

The gene calls are TRBV19 and TRBJ2-7; the D call may be TRBD1 or TRBD2 (5 bases each). The CDR3 extends over 14 amino acids. Germline CDR1 reads LNHDA; CDR2 reads SQIVND (reference sequence). V was cut by 4 bases and J by 6 bases, with 16 bases left in between. CDR3: CASSTILDRVEQYF. CDR3 in DNA: TGTGCCAGTAGTACAATACTAGACAGAGTCGAGCAGTACTTC. Supplemented by reference TRBV19 and TRBJ2-7, the full variable domain reads DGGITQSPKYLFRKEGQNVTLSCEQNLNHDAMYWYRQDPGQGLRLIYYSQIVNDFQKGDIAEGYSVSREKKESFPLTVTSAQKNPTAFYLCASSTILDRVEQYFGPGTRLTVT.

This chain links TRBV28 with TRBJ1-5, with TRBD1 identical over 7 bases. The CDR3 loop spans 16 amino acids. Trimming at V came to 6 bases and at J to 2 bases, leaving 10 bases not matched to a gene. Germline V lookup: CDR1 MDHEN, CDR2 SYDVKM. The CDR3 DNA follows: TGTGCCAGCAGCCTCAGGGGGTTGGTGGGCAATCAGCCCCAGCATTTT. Translating it yields CASSLRGLVGNQPQHF.

The CDR3 coding sequence is TGCGCCAGCAGATTACAGGGGGAGAGCTATGGCTACACCTTC. Translated, it gives CASRLQGESYGYTF. The chain employs TRBV5-1 and TRBJ1-2; 8 bases are shared with TRBD1. Germline trimming cut 5 bases from V and 4 bases from J; bases unmatched to any gene: 7. The germline gives CDR1 SGHRS, CDR2 YFSETQ. The CDR3 runs 14 residues. The variable domain in full, with the rest retrieved from reference TRBV5-1 and TRBJ1-2, is KAGVTQTPRYLIKTRGQQVTLSCSPISGHRSVSWYQQTPGQGLQFLFEYFSETQRNKGNFPGRFSGRQFSNSRSEMNVSTLELGDSALYLCASRLQGESYGYTFGSGTRLTVV.

This clone has just one count. The genes are TRBV9 and TRBJ2-5; D possibly corresponds to TRBD2 (7 bases). The CDR3 runs to 16 residues. V was trimmed by 4 bases and J by 5 bases, leaving 21 bases between them. Looked up from germline, CDR1 is SGDLS and CDR2 is YYNGEE. The CDR3 bases are TGTGCCAGCAGCCCGGGGGCAGCGGGGCTTGGGGAGACCCAGTACTTC. This gives the protein CASSPGAAGLGETQYF.

The rearrangement links TRBV5-1 to TRBJ1-1; maybe TRBD1 (5 bases). Germline assignment: CDR1 SGHRS and CDR2 YFSETQ. CDR3 size: 14 residues. V was clipped by 4 bases and J by 0 bases, with 10 bases between them. The CDR3 here is CASSPGPVNTEAFF. The CDR3 nucleotides read TGCGCCAGCAGCCCGGGACCGGTGAACACTGAAGCTTTCTTT.

This chain uses TRBV19 with TRBJ1-5, with TRBD1 identical over 9 bases. The trim removed 3 bases at V and 5 bases at J, leaving 11 bases unmatched. This CDR3 has 17 amino acids. Germline lookup yields CDR1 LNHDA and CDR2 SQIVND (reference sequence). This chain's CDR3 is CASSIQTTTGGDQPQHF. CDR3 coding DNA: TGTGCCAGTAGTATCCAGACGACCACAGGGGGCGATCAGCCCCAGCATTTT.

This clone was recorded only once. This sequence joins TRBV7-3 and TRBJ2-3; D gene unclear. Germline V gene lookup returns CDR1 SGHTA and CDR2 FQGTGA. The CDR3 has 14 amino acids. Trimming pared 6 bases from V and 2 bases from J, leaving 12 bases between. The CDR3 protein is CASRARHTTDTQYF. CDR3 sequence (DNA): TGTGCCAGCAGGGCTCGACACACCACAGATACGCAGTATTTT.

The V and J genes are TRBV4-1 and TRBJ1-6; D may be TRBD1 (5 bases). The CDR3 consists of 17 residues. Germline CDR1 reads MGHRA; CDR2 reads YSYEKL. Trimming stripped 1 base from V and 7 bases from J, with 17 bases between. CDR3 bases: TGCGCCAGCAGCCAAGGTCCGAGAGCAAAGGGGAATTCACCCCTCCACTTT. It translates to CASSQGPRAKGNSPLHF.

The V and J genes are TRBV5-1 and TRBJ2-7; no firm D call. The CDR3 is 13 residues long. Germline CDR1 is SGHRS and CDR2 is YFSETQ. V was trimmed by 0 bases and J by 8 bases, leaving 12 bases between them. CDR3 protein: CASSLGGEGQQYF. CDR3 DNA: TGCGCCAGCAGCTTGGGTGGTGAAGGACAGCAGTACTTC.

The genes are TRBV11-2 and TRBJ2-2; perhaps D is TRBD1 or TRBD2 (6 bases each). Germline CDR1 and CDR2: SGHAT and FQNNGV. V lost 6 bases, J lost 1 base, and 15 bases lay in between. The length of the CDR3 is 16 residues. The CDR3 here is CASSPRGGGNTGELFF. The CDR3 DNA sequence: TGTGCCAGCAGTCCCCGCGGAGGGGGGAACACCGGGGAGCTGTTTTTT.

This clone has only one observation. This chain uses TRBV6-1 with TRBJ1-3; D is undetermined. Trimming cost V 8 bases and J 2 bases, with 16 bases left between them. Germline CDR1 MNHNS, CDR2 SASEGT. The CDR3 spans 15 residues. CDR3 in DNA: TGTGCCAGCTGTCTTACAGTATTCCCTGGAAACACCATATATTTT. It is translated as CASCLTVFPGNTIYF.

The chain uses TRBV11-1 and TRBJ2-5, with 9 bases matching TRBD2. The V gene end was trimmed by 5 bases and the J gene end by 4 bases; junction bases not matched to a gene: 14. The CDR3 has 17 residues. The V gene's germline CDR1 is SGHAT and CDR2 FQDESV (reference sequence). CDR3 loop: CASSPGAGGLAGETQYF. The CDR3, as DNA: TGTGCCAGCAGCCCAGGGGCGGGGGGGCTCGCAGGAGAGACCCAGTACTTC.

The chain links TRBV9 to TRBJ2-1, with 7 bases that match TRBD2. The CDR3 has 15 amino acids. Losses at the gene ends were 5 bases for V and 7 bases for J; bases not matched to a gene: 12. The germline gives CDR1 SGDLS, CDR2 YYNGEE. In DNA form, the CDR3 reads TGTGCCAGCAGTCGCAGAGTTATCGGGGGGAATGAGCAGTTCTTC. This gives the protein CASSRRVIGGNEQFF. Combining the CDR3 with reference TRBV9 and TRBJ2-1 gives the whole variable domain DSGVTQTPKHLITATGQRVTLRCSPRSGDLSVYWYQQSLDQGLQFLIQYYNGEERAKGNILERFSAQQFPDLHSELNLSSLELGDSALYFCASSRRVIGGNEQFFGPGTRLTVL.

The chain recombines TRBV11-1 with TRBJ2-3, with D maybe TRBD2 (5 bases). The V end lost 5 bases, the J end lost 2 bases, and 11 bases lay between the germline ends. Germline CDR1 and CDR2: SGHAT and FQDESV (reference sequence). This CDR3 region has 14 residues. In nucleotides, the CDR3 is TGTGCCAGCAGCCGCGGGCGGGTCACAGATACGCAGTATTTT. It yields the protein CASSRGRVTDTQYF.

The chain combines TRBV7-2 with TRBJ1-1, with a weak D call TRBD1 (5 bases). Looked up from germline, CDR1 is SGHTA and CDR2 is FQGNSA. Trimming removed 6 bases from V and 1 base from J, with 9 bases in between. The CDR3 consists of 13 residues. CDR3 amino acids: CASSVDRNTEAFF. The CDR3 DNA is TGTGCCAGCAGTGTAGACAGGAACACTGAAGCTTTCTTT. Supplemented by reference TRBV7-2 and TRBJ1-1, the full variable domain reads GAGVSQSPSNKVTEKGKDVELRCDPISGHTALYWYRQSLGQGLEFLIYFQGNSAPDKSGLPSDRFSAERTGGSVSTLTIQRTQQEDSAVYLCASSVDRNTEAFFGQGTRLTVV.

The chain combines TRBV5-4 with TRBJ1-2; 9 bases are a match to TRBD1. V dropped 4 bases and J dropped 8; count of bases not matched to a gene: 9. Germline CDR1 is SGHNT and CDR2 is YYREEE (reference sequence). The CDR3 length is 14 residues. The CDR3 sequence: CASSPPGQGRGYTF. The CDR3 region has the DNA TGTGCCAGCAGCCCCCCGGGACAGGGCCGAGGCTACACCTTC.

V gene TRBV5-1 combines with J gene TRBJ1-2; 10 bases match TRBD1. V was pared by 6 bases and J by 7 bases, with 9 bases of the junction left unmatched. This CDR3 comprises 14 residues. Germline-derived CDR1 and CDR2 are SGHRS and YFSETQ. The CDR3 DNA reads as TGCGCCAGCATGTCAGGGACAGGGGCTCTTGGCTACACCTTC. Translated: CASMSGTGALGYTF. Complete variable domain (other parts from reference TRBV5-1 and TRBJ1-2): KAGVTQTPRYLIKTRGQQVTLSCSPISGHRSVSWYQQTPGQGLQFLFEYFSETQRNKGNFPGRFSGRQFSNSRSEMNVSTLELGDSALYLCASMSGTGALGYTFGSGTRLTVV.

This rearrangement joins TRBV27 to TRBJ1-3; no clear D. From germline, CDR1 is MNHEY and CDR2 SMNVEV (reference sequence). Between the trimmed V and J ends, which lost 3 bases and 2 bases, there was a span of 11 bases. There are 15 residues in the CDR3. CDR3 DNA sequence: TGTGCCAGCAGTTTGTCCACCCCCCCTGGAAACACCATATATTTT. Translation: CASSLSTPPGNTIYF.

This clone was seen just once. This chain connects TRBV11-2 to TRBJ2-7; 11 bases agree with TRBD2. The germline CDR1 and CDR2 sequences are SGHAT and FQNNGV. The CDR3 spans 18 residues. Germline trimming cut 5 bases from V and 3 bases from J; bases unmatched to any gene: 15. The CDR3 coding sequence is TGTGCCAGCAGCCCTTGGGGATCCGGGACTAGCGGTTACTACGAGCAGTACTTC. It encodes CASSPWGSGTSGYYEQYF. Drawing the rest from reference TRBV11-2 and TRBJ2-7, the complete variable domain is EAGVAQSPRYKIIEKRQSVAFWCNPISGHATLYWYQQILGQGPKLLIQFQNNGVVDDSQLPKDRFSAERLKGVDSTLKIQPAKLEDSAVYLCASSPWGSGTSGYYEQYFGPGTRLTVT.

CDR3 nucleotides: TGCGCCAGCAGTATGGAGGGGACAGGGGGCCGGGAGCAGTACTTC. Protein product: CASSMEGTGGREQYF. V is TRBV5-1 and J is TRBJ2-7; 12 bases are shared with TRBD1. V lost 5 bases to trimming and J lost 7 bases; unmatched junction nucleotides: 10. The germline gives CDR1 SGHRS, CDR2 YFSETQ. The CDR3 length is 15 residues.

The rearrangement uses TRBV27 and TRBJ2-2; D tentatively fits TRBD1 or TRBD2 (6 bases each). From germline, CDR1 is MNHEY and CDR2 SMNVEV (reference sequence). The V end was cut by 5 bases, the J end by 2 bases, with 18 bases between. The CDR3 spans 17 residues. CDR3 in DNA: TGTGCCAGCAGTCGTCTGGGGGGCACTTACAACACCGGGGAGCTGTTTTTT. Protein sequence: CASSRLGGTYNTGELFF.

The V gene is TRBV10-3, the J gene TRBJ2-7; tentatively, D is TRBD1 or TRBD2 (5 bases each). From germline, CDR1 is ENHRY and CDR2 SYGVKD. Deletions cut 4 bases from V and 1 base from J, with 14 bases between. CDR3 length: 15 amino acids. The CDR3 sequence is CAISGRWGSSYEQYF. For the CDR3, the DNA is TGTGCCATCAGTGGCCGATGGGGGTCGTCCTACGAGCAGTACTTC.

The V and J genes are TRBV16 and TRBJ2-5; D is perhaps TRBD1 or TRBD2 (5 bases each). Trimming stripped 8 bases from V and 4 bases from J, with 11 bases between. CDR1 is KGHSY and CDR2 is FQNENV in the germline V gene. CDR3 length: 12 amino acids. The CDR3 sequence is CASGSGTETQYF. CDR3 in DNA: TGTGCCAGCGGCTCCGGGACAGAGACCCAGTACTTC.

This chain links TRBV9 with TRBJ1-6; 8 bases fit TRBD1. The CDR3 has 14 residues. Germline V gene data show CDR1 as SGDLS and CDR2 as YYNGEE. J gave up 12 bases and V 3 bases, and 8 bases lay outside the gene matches. DNA for the CDR3: TGTGCCAGCAGCGGGGTGGACAGGGCTCGACCCCTCCACTTT. It codes for CASSGVDRARPLHF.

The chain is built from TRBV30 and TRBJ1-2; D gene ambiguous. This CDR3 comprises 13 residues. Germline V CDR1 and CDR2: GTSNPN, SVGIG (reference sequence). The V end lost 4 bases, the J end lost 3 bases, and 12 bases lay between the germline ends. The CDR3 here is CAWNRREDYGYTF. The CDR3 region has the DNA TGTGCCTGGAACAGAAGGGAAGACTATGGCTACACCTTC.

V gene TRBV6-6 combines with J gene TRBJ1-2; the match to TRBD1 covers 8 bases. The trim removed 5 bases at V and 8 bases at J, leaving 4 bases unmatched. The V gene's germline CDR1 is MNHNY and CDR2 SVGAGI (reference sequence). CDR3 length: 12 residues. As DNA, the CDR3 is TGTGCCAGCAGTCACCGGGACAGGGGCTACACCTTC. This codes for CASSHRDRGYTF.